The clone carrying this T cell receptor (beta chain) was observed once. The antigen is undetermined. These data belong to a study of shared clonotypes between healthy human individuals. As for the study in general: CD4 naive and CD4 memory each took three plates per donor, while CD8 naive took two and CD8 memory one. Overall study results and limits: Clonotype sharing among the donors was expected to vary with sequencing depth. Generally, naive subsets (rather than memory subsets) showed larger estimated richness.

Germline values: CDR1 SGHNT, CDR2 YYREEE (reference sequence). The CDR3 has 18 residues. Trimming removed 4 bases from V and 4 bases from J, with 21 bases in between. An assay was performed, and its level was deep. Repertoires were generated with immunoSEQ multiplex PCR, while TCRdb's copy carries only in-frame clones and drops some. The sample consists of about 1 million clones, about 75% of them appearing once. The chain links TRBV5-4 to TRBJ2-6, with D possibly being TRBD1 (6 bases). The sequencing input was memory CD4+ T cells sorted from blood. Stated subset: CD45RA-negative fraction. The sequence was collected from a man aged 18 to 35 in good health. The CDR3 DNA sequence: TGTGCCAGCAGCGGACAGACCTCCGGGGCAACCGGGGCCAACGTCCTGACTTTC. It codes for CASSGQTSGATGANVLTF.